One sample yielded the 10 T cell receptor beta chains listed below, sequenced in a study of blood T cell repertoires in COVID-19. Repertoires were generated with immunoSEQ multiplex PCR, while TCRdb's copy carries only in-frame clones and drops some. Found here are fewer than 200,000 clones, roughly 85% of them singletons; the top ten hold about a sixth. What was sequenced was PBMCs or T cells enriched from blood (not recorded which). These TCRs come from a man in his sixties who had recovered from COVID-19.

The chain has TRBV5-4 and TRBJ2-5; 9 bases match TRBD2. The CDR3 sequence is 16 residues long. Germline CDR1 and CDR2: SGHNT and YYREEE (reference sequence). The V and J ends lost 1 base and 1 base, in that order; junction bases with no gene match: 5. The CDR3 region is CASSLRRGGAQETQYF. CDR3 in DNA: TGTGCCAGCAGCTTGAGGCGGGGGGGCGCCCAAGAGACCCAGTACTTC.

This clone was recorded once. This chain uses TRBV6-4 with TRBJ2-2; 9 bases are a match to TRBD2. The CDR3 totals 15 residues. Per germline, CDR1 MRHNA and CDR2 SNTAGT. The trim removed 0 bases at V and 6 bases at J, leaving 2 bases unmatched. Here the CDR3 reads CASSDSAGGPGELFF. CDR3 bases: TGTGCCAGCAGTGACTCGGCGGGAGGGCCCGGGGAGCTGTTTTTT.

This rearrangement joins TRBV30 to TRBJ1-3; the D gene is possibly TRBD1 (6 bases). Germline-derived CDR1 and CDR2 are GTSNPN and SVGIG (reference sequence). Trimming shortened V by 5 bases and J by 0 bases, and 11 bases separated the two germline ends. There are 14 residues in the CDR3. The CDR3 sequence: CAWSGGSSGNTIYF. Written as DNA, the CDR3 is TGTGCCTGGTCGGGGGGCAGCTCTGGAAACACCATATATTTT.

The chain is built from TRBV5-4 and TRBJ1-4; D gene ambiguous. This CDR3 has 14 residues. Trimming took off 0 bases at V and 5 bases at J, with 8 bases between the two ends. CDR1 is SGHNT, CDR2 YYREEE, per germline (reference sequence). CDR3 region: CASSLAHENEKLFF. In DNA, the CDR3 is TGTGCCAGCAGCTTGGCCCATGAGAATGAAAAACTGTTTTTT.

V usage is TRBV28 and J usage is TRBJ2-1; 8 nucleotides line up with TRBD2. Germline V gene sequence: CDR1 MDHEN, CDR2 SYDVKM. The CDR3 runs 14 residues. V lost 8 bases to trimming and J lost 5 bases; unmatched junction nucleotides: 8. This CDR3 reads CASPGGGPNNEQFF. DNA of the CDR3: TGTGCCAGCCCGGGAGGGGGGCCTAACAATGAGCAGTTCTTC.

The rearrangement links TRBV7-9 to TRBJ1-6; D is unclear. V was trimmed by 5 bases and J by 6 bases, leaving 14 bases between them. Germline V gene data show CDR1 as SEHNR and CDR2 as FQNEAQ (reference sequence). The CDR3 loop spans 15 amino acids. CDR3 protein: CASSPQAQINSPLHF. As DNA, the CDR3 is TGTGCCAGCAGCCCCCAAGCGCAGATTAATTCACCCCTCCACTTT.

V is TRBV15 and J is TRBJ1-1; the match to TRBD1 covers 9 bases. This CDR3 is 15 amino acids long. J was trimmed by 5 bases and V by 1 base; bases with no gene match: 5. CDR1 is LNHNV and CDR2 is YYDKDF in the germline V gene (reference sequence). The DNA for the CDR3 is TGTGCCACCAGCAGAGGGGGGGACAGGGTGACTGAAGCTTTCTTT. Its translation: CATSRGGDRVTEAFF.

The chain employs TRBV5-4 and TRBJ1-2; unclear D gene. With 2 bases removed from V and 4 bases from J, the gap between germline ends came to 9 bases. The CDR3 has 13 residues. CDR1 is SGHNT, CDR2 YYREEE, per germline (reference sequence). The CDR3 loop is CASSFEGGYGYTF. The CDR3 DNA reads as TGTGCCAGCAGCTTCGAGGGAGGCTATGGCTACACCTTC.

The chain links TRBV6-5 to TRBJ1-6; tentatively, D is TRBD1 (5 bases). The CDR3 runs to 15 residues. V was cut by 4 bases and J by 7 bases, with 14 bases left in between. Germline V lookup: CDR1 MNHEY, CDR2 SVGAGI. The CDR3 DNA is TGTGCCAGCAGTTCTCAGGGTTCGCGGAATTCACCCCTCCACTTT. Its translation: CASSSQGSRNSPLHF.

The rearrangement uses TRBV29-1 and TRBJ2-7; tentatively, D is TRBD1 (6 bases). The CDR3 is 14 amino acids. Germline V CDR1 and CDR2: SQVTM, ANQGSEA. Between the trimmed V and J ends, which lost 2 bases and 3 bases, there was a span of 14 bases. The CDR3 coding sequence is TGCAGCGTTGAATTTGGCAGGGGAAGCTACGAGCAGTACTTC. The encoded protein is CSVEFGRGSYEQYF.